The 31 T cell receptor beta chains presented below share a single source sample, sequenced in a study of shared clonotypes between healthy human individuals. Assay used: immunoSEQ multiplex PCR; TCRdb lists only in-frame clones, some missing. The sample yields about 2.3 million clones, approximately 95% seen once. Source material: naive CD4+ T cells from PBMCs. This sample's subset: CD45RA+ positively selected. These receptors originate from a man younger than 35 in good health. Some clones in this sample may be carry-over from other donors' samples.

The chain carries TRBV5-1 and TRBJ2-3; tentative D call: TRBD2 (7 bases). The CDR3 runs 13 residues. The germline gives CDR1 SGHRS, CDR2 YFSETQ. V was clipped by 6 bases and J by 5 bases, with 13 bases between them. The CDR3 DNA follows: TGCGCCAGCAACGGGGGGCTTCAAGATACGCAGTATTTT. Translating gives CASNGGLQDTQYF.

The rearrangement uses TRBV4-1 and TRBJ1-5; D is ambiguous. Germline-derived CDR1 and CDR2 are MGHRA and YSYEKL. V gave up 2 bases and J gave up 2 bases, with 7 bases separating them. The CDR3 length is 14 residues. The CDR3 region is CASSQLAGNQPQHF. CDR3 nucleotide sequence: TGCGCCAGCAGCCAACTCGCCGGCAATCAGCCCCAGCATTTT.

This chain joins TRBV5-1 and TRBJ2-1; D possibly matches TRBD1 or TRBD2 (5 bases each). Germline CDR1 is SGHRS and CDR2 is YFSETQ. V dropped 4 bases and J dropped 6 bases, with 20 bases sitting between them. The CDR3 runs to 16 residues. CDR3 nucleotide sequence: TGCGCCAGCAGCCCTGTGAGGGTCAGGGCGGGCAATGAGCAGTTCTTC. Its protein is CASSPVRVRAGNEQFF.

V is TRBV5-6 and J is TRBJ1-5; TRBD1 might be the D (5 bases). This CDR3 spans 16 amino acids. The germline V gene encodes CDR1 SGHDT and CDR2 YYEEEE. V lost 6 bases and J 2 bases, leaving 18 bases between the germline ends. The CDR3 coding sequence is TGTGCCAGCACAAGGCGCGGGGGACCGGGCAATCAGCCCCAGCATTTT. Translated: CASTRRGGPGNQPQHF. Based on the CDR3 plus reference TRBV5-6 and TRBJ1-5, the full variable domain is DAGVTQSPTHLIKTRGQQVTLRCSPKSGHDTVSWYQQALGQGPQFIFQYYEEEERQRGNFPDRFSGHQFPNYSSELNVNALLLGDSALYLCASTRRGGPGNQPQHFGDGTRLSIL.

CDR3 sequence (DNA): TGTGCCAGCTCACGGGGGGCGGGGAACACTGAAGCTTTCTTT. It yields the protein CASSRGAGNTEAFF. The chain employs TRBV18 and TRBJ1-1; D might be TRBD1 (6 bases). V was pared by 4 bases and J by 1 base, with 10 bases between. The CDR3 consists of 14 residues. Germline CDR1 KGHSH, CDR2 LQKENI.

Worth noting for this clone: This same CDR3 is encoded by further DNA sequences in the sample. This chain connects TRBV28 to TRBJ1-5; no firm D call. The CDR3 runs 12 residues. Per the germline V gene, CDR1 is MDHEN and CDR2 is SYDVKM. The V end was cut by 6 bases, the J end by 5 bases, with 8 bases between. The CDR3 here is CASSLLYQPQHF. The CDR3 bases are TGTGCCAGCAGCCTACTCTATCAGCCCCAGCATTTT.

This clone was counted a few times. The same CDR3 arises from other DNA sequences in this sample as well. The rearrangement links TRBV9 to TRBJ1-3; no clear D gene. Germline values: CDR1 SGDLS, CDR2 YYNGEE. Trimming took 4 bases from V and 4 from J, leaving 9 bases between them. The CDR3 runs to 13 residues. DNA for the CDR3: TGTGCCAGCAGCCCTCCGGGGGGAAACACCATATATTTT. This gives the protein CASSPPGGNTIYF.

The CDR3 region has the DNA TGCAGCGTTGAGATACCCTCGGGCGGGACTAGCGGTACCTACGAGCAGTACTTC. This sequence encodes CSVEIPSGGTSGTYEQYF. The chain carries TRBV29-1 and TRBJ2-7; 11 bases line up with TRBD2. Per the germline V gene, CDR1 is SQVTM and CDR2 is ANQGSEA. The CDR3 runs 18 residues. V was pared by 3 bases and J by 2 bases, with 15 bases of the junction left unmatched.

On this clone itself: This specimen includes other DNA sequences encoding the same CDR3. V gene TRBV5-1 combines with J gene TRBJ2-1; D not resolved. V lost 3 bases and J 0 bases, leaving 10 bases between the germline ends. This CDR3 has 15 residues. The germline CDR1 and CDR2 sequences are SGHRS and YFSETQ. The CDR3 nucleotides are TGCGCCAGCAGCTCGGACCCTAGCTCCTACAATGAGCAGTTCTTC. Protein sequence: CASSSDPSSYNEQFF.

The gene calls are TRBV6-6 and TRBJ2-7, with 7 bases fitting TRBD1. From germline, CDR1 is MNHNY and CDR2 SVGAGI (reference sequence). The CDR3 runs to 16 residues. Unmatched junction bases numbered 9, after V lost 2 bases and J lost 2 bases. The CDR3 region is CASSYTPGQVTYEQYF. DNA of the CDR3: TGTGCCAGCAGTTACACACCCGGACAGGTGACCTACGAGCAGTACTTC.

The rearrangement uses TRBV19 and TRBJ2-5, with 7 bases matching TRBD2. CDR1 and CDR2 (germline): LNHDA, SQIVND (reference sequence). J was trimmed by 2 bases and V by 3 bases; bases with no gene match: 12. The length of the CDR3 is 17 residues. The CDR3 loop is CASSIRSGGSRQETQYF. Written as DNA, the CDR3 is TGTGCCAGTAGTATCCGATCGGGCGGGAGCAGGCAAGAGACCCAGTACTTC. Supplemented by reference TRBV19 and TRBJ2-5, the full variable domain reads DGGITQSPKYLFRKEGQNVTLSCEQNLNHDAMYWYRQDPGQGLRLIYYSQIVNDFQKGDIAEGYSVSREKKESFPLTVTSAQKNPTAFYLCASSIRSGGSRQETQYFGPGTRLLVL.

The chain is built from TRBV9 and TRBJ2-7, with 13 bases lining up with TRBD2. CDR3 size: 18 residues. CDR1 and CDR2 from the germline V gene are SGDLS and YYNGEE. The V gene end was trimmed by 4 bases and the J gene end by 0 bases; junction bases not matched to a gene: 10. This CDR3 is CASSSGLAGAPSSYEQYF. The CDR3, as DNA: TGTGCCAGCAGCTCCGGACTAGCGGGAGCCCCTAGCTCCTACGAGCAGTACTTC.

This chain joins TRBV9 and TRBJ2-5; D might be TRBD2 (6 bases). The CDR3 is made up of 18 amino acids. The germline V gene encodes CDR1 SGDLS and CDR2 YYNGEE. Trimming took off 2 bases at V and 1 base at J, with 21 bases between the two ends. The CDR3 sequence is CASSVSTGGSGGQETQYF. The CDR3 nucleotides are TGTGCCAGCAGCGTCAGTACCGGGGGTTCAGGAGGCCAAGAGACCCAGTACTTC.

The gene calls are TRBV6-1 and TRBJ1-5, with no clear D. Germline V gene lookup returns CDR1 MNHNS and CDR2 SASEGT. The CDR3 totals 12 residues. Trimming pared 8 bases from V and 4 bases from J, leaving 9 bases between. The CDR3 bases are TGTGCCAGCGGGCCGGTGAATCAGCCCCAGCATTTT. Translated: CASGPVNQPQHF.

J is TRBJ2-3 and V is TRBV7-3; D is perhaps TRBD1 or TRBD2 (5 bases each). Germline V CDR1 and CDR2: SGHTA, FQGTGA. The CDR3 spans 15 residues. Between the trimmed V and J ends, which lost 6 bases and 4 bases, there was a span of 17 bases. The CDR3 DNA is TGTGCCAGCAGTCGACGGGGCGGGCTTGCAGATACGCAGTATTTT. Its translation: CASSRRGGLADTQYF.

To note about this clone: Other DNA sequences in the sample encode the same CDR3. CDR3 residues: CASSLETQYF. In nucleotides, the CDR3 is TGTGCCAGCAGCTTAGAGACCCAGTACTTC. The chain joins TRBV2 to TRBJ2-5, with D unclear. V was pared by 6 bases and J by 4 bases, with 3 bases between. The CDR3 sequence is 10 residues long. The V gene's germline CDR1 is SNHLY and CDR2 FYNNEI.

V gene TRBV6-5 combines with J gene TRBJ2-1, with 7 bases aligning to TRBD1. The trim removed 5 bases at V and 5 bases at J, leaving 9 bases unmatched. This CDR3 spans 15 amino acids. Germline values: CDR1 MNHEY, CDR2 SVGAGI. The CDR3 DNA sequence: TGTGCCAGCAGTGTTACCGGTGGGACAGACAATGAGCAGTTCTTC. It codes for CASSVTGGTDNEQFF.

This chain connects TRBV28 to TRBJ2-7; TRBD2 agrees at 9 bases. Germline CDR1 and CDR2: MDHEN and SYDVKM. J was trimmed by 4 bases and V by 2 bases; bases with no gene match: 6. This CDR3 has 15 residues. DNA of the CDR3: TGTGCCAGCAGTTTAAGTAGCGGGAGCTCGTACGAGCAGTACTTC. This sequence encodes CASSLSSGSSYEQYF.

This clone was found a few times. V is TRBV9 and J is TRBJ1-1, with a tentative D call TRBD1 (5 bases). The CDR3 length is 14 residues. Between the trimmed V and J ends, which lost 3 bases and 3 bases, there was a span of 12 bases. From germline, CDR1 is SGDLS and CDR2 YYNGEE. CDR3 loop: CASSADRDYTEAFF. As DNA, the CDR3 is TGTGCCAGCAGCGCCGACCGGGACTACACTGAAGCTTTCTTT.

Remarks on this clone: The identical CDR3 is also encoded by other nucleotide sequences in the sample. This sequence joins TRBV5-4 and TRBJ2-5; D uncertain. Trimming cost V 1 base and J 5 bases, with 9 bases left between them. CDR1 is SGHNT, CDR2 YYREEE, per germline (reference sequence). This CDR3 is built from 13 residues. In nucleotides, the CDR3 is TGTGCCAGCAGCTTGACCGGTGCGGAGACCCAGTACTTC. Amino acid sequence: CASSLTGAETQYF.

The gene calls are TRBV10-3 and TRBJ1-1, with 9 bases that match TRBD1. The CDR3 runs to 14 residues. The J segment lost 5 bases and the V segment lost 7 bases, leaving 8 bases of the junction unmatched. In germline, CDR1 is ENHRY, CDR2 SYGVKD. The CDR3 DNA reads TGTGCCATCACCTTGGACAGGGGTGTTACTGAAGCTTTCTTT. Its protein is CAITLDRGVTEAFF.

V usage is TRBV18 and J usage is TRBJ1-1, with no clear D. Trimming removed 4 bases at V and 1 base at J, with 13 bases between. Germline-derived CDR1 and CDR2 are KGHSH and LQKENI. The CDR3 runs 15 residues. Here the CDR3 DNA reads TGTGCCAGCTCACGGTCGGCCAGCCAGAACACTGAAGCTTTCTTT. This sequence encodes CASSRSASQNTEAFF.

V usage is TRBV28 and J usage is TRBJ1-1; weak D call: TRBD1 (5 bases). The V gene's germline CDR1 is MDHEN and CDR2 SYDVKM. This CDR3 spans 13 amino acids. With 8 bases removed from V and 0 bases from J, the gap between germline ends came to 10 bases. CDR3 protein: CASRRAMNTEAFF. The CDR3 coding sequence is TGTGCCAGCCGCAGGGCCATGAACACTGAAGCTTTCTTT.

This clone has just one count. The V gene is TRBV28, the J gene TRBJ2-3; weak D call: TRBD2 (5 bases). CDR3 length equals 15 residues. V lost 6 bases, J lost 2 bases, and 15 bases lay in between. Germline V CDR1 and CDR2: MDHEN, SYDVKM. The CDR3: CASRLDFSPTDTQYF. Here the CDR3 DNA reads TGTGCCAGCAGACTGGACTTTTCCCCCACAGATACGCAGTATTTT.

V and J are TRBV6-6 and TRBJ2-7, with 7 bases fitting TRBD1. The germline V gene encodes CDR1 MNHNY and CDR2 SVGAGI (reference sequence). The CDR3 contains 15 residues. J lost 2 bases, V lost 0 bases, and 4 bases had no gene match. For the CDR3, the DNA is TGTGCCAGCAGTTACTCTCCGGGACAGCCCTACGAGCAGTACTTC. This encodes CASSYSPGQPYEQYF.

The V and J genes are TRBV6-5 and TRBJ1-2, with D possibly TRBD1 on 5 matching bases. Per germline, CDR1 MNHEY and CDR2 SVGAGI. This CDR3 region has 12 residues. The ends were cut back, 5 bases at V and 8 bases at J, with 12 bases in the middle. The CDR3 sequence is CASSPGHGGYTF. In DNA form, the CDR3 reads TGTGCCAGCAGTCCAGGGCATGGAGGCTACACCTTC.

Worth noting for this clone: The identical CDR3 is also encoded by other nucleotide sequences in the sample. This chain uses TRBV7-2 with TRBJ2-7; TRBD2 might be the D (6 bases). This CDR3 region has 15 residues. Germline CDR1 is SGHTA and CDR2 is FQGNSA. Deletions cut 1 base from V and 1 base from J, with 11 bases between. CDR3 sequence (DNA): TGTGCCAGCAGCTTAGGGGTAGGGACTTCCTACGAGCAGTACTTC. Its translation: CASSLGVGTSYEQYF.

The CDR3: CASSPRRGIQETQYF. CDR3 nucleotide sequence: TGTGCCAGCAGCCCGCGTAGAGGGATACAAGAGACCCAGTACTTC. The genes are TRBV7-9 and TRBJ2-5; a weak D match, TRBD2 (5 bases). The length of the CDR3 is 15 residues. Germline V gene lookup returns CDR1 SEHNR and CDR2 FQNEAQ (reference sequence). V shed 5 bases and J shed 2 bases, with 15 bases lying between them.

This chain uses TRBV11-1 with TRBJ2-7; D gene uncertain. The CDR3 totals 12 residues. The germline V and J ends were trimmed by 5 bases and 7 bases, with 12 bases remaining between them. Germline V gives CDR1 SGHAT, CDR2 FQDESV (reference sequence). CDR3 protein: CASSLPVGEQYF. The DNA for the CDR3 is TGTGCCAGCAGCCTACCAGTTGGGGAGCAGTACTTC.

J is TRBJ2-5 and V is TRBV2, with TRBD1 matching over 7 bases. Germline V lookup: CDR1 SNHLY, CDR2 FYNNEI. There are 14 residues in the CDR3. After removal of 4 bases from V and 1 base from J, the junction contained 3 bases not matched to a gene. CDR3 residues: CASSVDRAQETQYF. The CDR3 DNA reads TGTGCCAGCAGTGTAGACAGGGCCCAAGAGACCCAGTACTTC.

The chain joins TRBV28 to TRBJ2-3; the match to TRBD2 covers 13 bases. The CDR3 sequence is 14 residues long. V lost 6 bases and J lost 9; bases outside the gene matches: 6. The V gene's germline CDR1 is MDHEN and CDR2 SYDVKM. Here the CDR3 reads CASSRTSGSKTQYF. The CDR3, as DNA: TGTGCCAGCAGCCGGACTAGCGGGAGCAAGACGCAGTATTTT.